The clone carrying this TCR beta chain showed up many times. Compared with germline, one end of the junction differs, possibly owing to a read error. These data originate in a study of T cells in Graves' hyperthyroidism and ophthalmopathy. Each diagnosis drew on symptoms, thyroxine, TRAb, thyroid ultrasound and orbital computed tomography findings. Amplification yielded TCR beta CDR3 regions, with RNA transcripts as the source. HTBI primers were used for first-round RT-PCR of the TCR CDR3. MiXCR, run by TCRdb on the multiplex PCR reads, gives a single entry per CDR3 protein. The repertoire consists of a few hundred thousand distinct CDR3 sequences, with 40% to 55% occurring once and the leading ten covering around 20%. The sample consisted of peripheral blood or thyroid tissue (not recorded which). The clonotype comes from an adult woman with Graves' disease, either hyperthyroidism or ophthalmopathy (not recorded which).

In nucleotides, the CDR3 is TGTGCCAGCAGCTTAGGGCGGACTCAAGAGACCCAGTACTTC. Its translation: CASSLGRTQETQYF. The genes are TRBV5-1 and TRBJ2-5; possibly TRBD2 for D (5 bases). Per the germline V gene, CDR1 is SGHRS and CDR2 is YFSETQ. CDR3 length: 14 amino acids.